This T cell receptor (beta chain) was found in a study of T cell changes during pregnancy in multiple sclerosis. The table lists this clone with a count of one. Sequencing used immunoSEQ multiplex PCR; TCRdb keeps in-frame clones, though not all of them. The sample holds 100,000 or so clones; 85% to 95% are singletons and the top ten take 0.7% to 0.9%. Germline V gene data show CDR1 as PRHDT and CDR2 as FYEKMQ (reference sequence). V lost 5 bases, J lost 2 bases, and 8 bases stayed unmatched. CDR3 length: 16 amino acids. The specimen was peripheral blood, collected before pregnancy. The V gene is TRBV13, the J gene TRBJ2-3; 9 nucleotides line up with TRBD2. The TCR sequence derives from a female donor with multiple sclerosis, enrolled in a pregnancy study. The CDR3 DNA follows: TGTGCCAGCAGCCGGCCCCTAGCGGGGCTCACAGATACGCAGTATTTT. It translates to CASSRPLAGLTDTQYF. Full variable domain (rest looked up from reference TRBV13 and TRBJ2-3): AAGVIQSPRHLIKEKRETATLKCYPIPRHDTVYWYQQGPGQDPQFLISFYEKMQSDKGSIPDRFSAQQFSDYHSELNMSSLELGDSALYFCASSRPLAGLTDTQYFGPGTRLTVL.